The rows below give T cell receptor beta chains drawn from one sample of a study of control samples from healthy donors and cancer patients. Profiling relied on immunoSEQ multiplex PCR, and the TCRdb table lists in-frame clones only, not all of them. The table has under 200,000 clones, just under 95% seen once. Sequenced sample: blood. These receptors were collected from a woman between 40 and 50 years old in good health. Each CDR3 is given with its conserved first and last residue. D genes are given only for firm matches. Rows may omit the clone size; those that give it use once, few, many or a size class.

size | J | V | D | DNA | CDR3
NA | TRBJ1-4 | TRBV6-1 | NA | TGTGCCAGCAGTGAACGGGCAGGGCGCGCCGAAAAACTGTTTTTT | CASSERAGRAEKLFF
NA | TRBJ1-5 | TRBV4-3 | NA | TGCGCCAGCAGCCAAGATTCGGGGACGGTCAGCAATCAGCCCCAGCATTTT | CASSQDSGTVSNQPQHF
NA | TRBJ1-1 | TRBV4-1 | NA | TGCGCCAGCAGCCAAGAGAGTGGTGGGAACACTGAAGCTTTCTTT | CASSQESGGNTEAFF
NA | TRBJ1-2 | TRBV5-6 | TRBD1 | TGTGCCAGCAGCTGGTCAGGGGGCTGGCAGTATGGCTACACCTTC | CASSWSGGWQYGYTF
NA | TRBJ2-1 | TRBV7-2 | NA | TGTGCCAGCAGCGATACGGTGGGCGTCAATGAGCAGTTCTTC | CASSDTVGVNEQFF
NA | TRBJ1-1 | TRBV7-9 | NA | TGTGCCAGCAGCCTCCATGGGGAGAACACTGAAGCTTTCTTT | CASSLHGENTEAFF
NA | TRBJ2-7 | TRBV5-1 | TRBD2 | TGCGCCAGCAGCTTGGGGGCGGGAGGGGGCGGCGAGCAGTACTTC | CASSLGAGGGGEQYF
NA | TRBJ2-1 | TRBV7-3 | NA | TGTGCCAGCGGATCTAGGATAGAAAGTGAGCAGTTCTTC | CASGSRIESEQFF
NA | TRBJ1-1 | TRBV5-1 | NA | TGCGCCAGCAGCTTGACGTACGGGAACACTGAAGCTTTCTTT | CASSLTYGNTEAFF
NA | TRBJ1-4 | TRBV2 | NA | TGTGCCAGCAGTGAAGCGCGGATGTTGGCTGAAAAACTGTTTTTT | CASSEARMLAEKLFF
NA | TRBJ1-5 | TRBV5-6 | TRBD1 | TGTGCCAGCAGCAGGGGACAGGGGAGCAATCAGCCCCAGCATTTT | CASSRGQGSNQPQHF
NA | TRBJ2-7 | TRBV7-9 | TRBD1 | TGTGCCAGCGCACCCGGGGACAGTTCCTACGAGCAGTACTTC | CASAPGDSSYEQYF
NA | TRBJ2-5 | TRBV3-1/TRBV3-2 | TRBD2 | TGTGCCAGCAGTCTGAGACTAGCGGGGGCCAAGGAGACCCAGTACTTC | CASSLRLAGAKETQYF
once | TRBJ2-5 | TRBV14 | NA | TGTGCCAGCAGCCAAGAAGGAGGGGTCGGGACCCAGTACTTC | CASSQEGGVGTQYF
NA | TRBJ1-1 | TRBV7-9 | TRBD1 | TGTGCCAGCAGCAATTCCGGACAGGGGGACACTGAAGCTTTCTTT | CASSNSGQGDTEAFF
NA | TRBJ2-1 | TRBV9 | TRBD2 | TGTGCCAGCAGCGTAGCACTAGCGGAGTACAATGAGCAGTTCTTC | CASSVALAEYNEQFF
NA | TRBJ2-1 | TRBV3-1/TRBV3-2 | TRBD2 | TGTGCCAGCAGCCCAGCGGGAAGGGGCCTTTACAATGAGCAGTTCTTC | CASSPAGRGLYNEQFF
once | TRBJ1-1 | TRBV7-9 | NA | TGTGCCAGCAGCTCGAGCCCAGGGGTGGAACCAGCTTTCTTT | CASSSSPGVEPAFF
NA | TRBJ1-5 | TRBV7-8 | TRBD1 | TGTGCCAGCAGCTTTAGTCCAGGGACAGGGGGATATCAGCCCCAGCATTTT | CASSFSPGTGGYQPQHF
NA | TRBJ2-3 | TRBV5-1 | TRBD2 | TGCGCCAGCAGCTTGGCGGGACTAGGCACAGATACGCAGTATTTT | CASSLAGLGTDTQYF
NA | TRBJ1-6 | TRBV7-3 | NA | TGTGCCAGCAGCTTTGGTCAGAGAAATTCACCCCTCCACTTT | CASSFGQRNSPLHF
NA | TRBJ2-7 | TRBV6-5 | NA | TGTGCCAGCAGGGGAACGGGTGAGCAGTACTTC | CASRGTGEQYF